These 8 T cell receptor beta chains were sequenced from one sample in a study of blood T cell repertoires in COVID-19. The method was immunoSEQ multiplex PCR; TCRdb's version includes in-frame clones alone and lacks a portion of them. The repertoire holds 120,000 or so clones, with about 87% as singletons. The sample comprised peripheral blood. The receptors stem from an older woman with acute or convalescent COVID-19.

This clone was recorded once. The chain links TRBV6-1 to TRBJ1-1, with D perhaps matching TRBD1 (5 bases). V dropped 3 bases and J dropped 1 base, with 12 bases sitting between them. In germline, CDR1 is MNHNS, CDR2 SASEGT. CDR3 length: 15 residues. The CDR3 DNA reads TGTGCCAGCAGTGAGGCGGGGCATTGGAACACTGAAGCTTTCTTT. Translation: CASSEAGHWNTEAFF.

The gene calls are TRBV12-3 or TRBV12-4 and TRBJ2-2; no clear D. The ends were cut back, 3 bases at V and 6 bases at J, with 2 bases in the middle. The CDR3 consists of 11 residues. CDR3 residues: CASSFAGELFF. The CDR3 DNA reads TGTGCCAGCAGTTTCGCCGGGGAGCTGTTTTTT.

V is TRBV29-1 and J is TRBJ1-5; no definite D call. V dropped 1 base and J dropped 6 bases, with 7 bases sitting between them. CDR1 and CDR2 from the germline V gene are SQVTM and ANQGSEA. This CDR3 has 12 residues. CDR3 protein: CSVEAPGQPQHF. CDR3 DNA sequence: TGCAGCGTTGAAGCCCCGGGTCAGCCCCAGCATTTT.

This rearrangement joins TRBV19 to TRBJ1-2; 10 nucleotides match TRBD1. This CDR3 contains 14 residues. Germline trimming cut 5 bases from V and 7 bases from J; bases unmatched to any gene: 7. Germline loops: CDR1 LNHDA, CDR2 SQIVND (reference sequence). CDR3 protein: CASSFDRGRGGYTF. CDR3 bases: TGTGCCAGTAGTTTTGACAGGGGGCGAGGTGGCTACACCTTC.

The genes are TRBV5-1 and TRBJ2-7; 9 positions match TRBD1. Germline lookup yields CDR1 SGHRS and CDR2 YFSETQ. CDR3 size: 15 residues. V shed 0 bases and J 5 bases; nucleotides not matched to a gene: 6. The CDR3 spells CASSLALQGAHEQYF. The CDR3 nucleotides are TGCGCCAGCAGCTTGGCCTTACAGGGGGCCCACGAGCAGTACTTC.

This chain joins TRBV5-1 and TRBJ2-7, with a possible D match to TRBD1 (5 bases). Deletions cut 4 bases from V and 7 bases from J, with 18 bases between. The CDR3 sequence is 14 residues long. CDR1 SGHRS and CDR2 YFSETQ come from the germline V gene. The CDR3 here is CASSLTALPEEQYF. CDR3 DNA: TGCGCCAGCAGCCTGACAGCCCTGCCTGAGGAGCAGTACTTC.

The gene calls are TRBV2 and TRBJ2-7; TRBD1 agrees at 8 bases. The CDR3 sequence is 12 residues long. Germline CDR1 and CDR2: SNHLY and FYNNEI. J gave up 7 bases and V 6 bases, and 5 bases lay outside the gene matches. CDR3: CASSRTGWEQYF. CDR3 DNA sequence: TGTGCCAGCAGCCGGACAGGGTGGGAGCAGTACTTC. The full variable domain, in which reference TRBV2 and TRBJ2-7 provide the parts outside the CDR3, is EPEVTQTPSHQVTQMGQEVILRCVPISNHLYFYWYRQILGQKVEFLVSFYNNEISEKSEIFDDQFSVERPDGSNFTLKIRSTKLEDSAMYFCASSRTGWEQYFGPGTRLTVT.

This clone was found a few times. The chain has TRBV5-1 and TRBJ2-7, with 7 bases that match TRBD1. Per germline, CDR1 SGHRS and CDR2 YFSETQ. The CDR3 length is 15 residues. The trim removed 0 bases at V and 2 bases at J, leaving 5 bases unmatched. The CDR3 coding sequence is TGCGCCAGCAGCTTGGCCACAGGGGCAGCCTACGAGCAGTACTTC. It is translated as CASSLATGAAYEQYF.